Reported below is one T cell receptor beta chain. Here immunoSEQ multiplex PCR was the method, and the copy in TCRdb shows in-frame clones only, minus some. Counted here are about 64,000 clones, 86% occurring once; the ten biggest clones make up 1.2%. The source of the sample is a study of blood T cell repertoires in COVID-19. On the study more broadly: The cDNA or gDNA used as material had been derived from T cells, B-cell-depleted T cells, or PBMCs.

This receptor was obtained from a man aged 40-49 years with acute or convalescent COVID-19. The sample comprised peripheral blood.

Here the CDR3 reads CASSPRQVIGELFF. CDR3 nucleotide sequence: TGTGCCAGCAGCCCCCGACAGGTTATCGGGGAGCTGTTTTTT. The gene calls are TRBV9 and TRBJ2-2; TRBD1 might be the D (6 bases). CDR1 SGDLS and CDR2 YYNGEE come from the germline V gene. V lost 4 bases and J lost 7, with 14 bases in between. The CDR3 is 14 residues long.